The next 6 T cell receptor beta chains were all read from a single sample in a study of radiotherapy plus CTLA-4 blockade in lung cancer. The data were produced by immunoSEQ multiplex PCR, yet TCRdb's version contains in-frame clones alone and is incomplete. The sample lists about 45,000 clones; 70% to 75% were seen once. The source was peripheral blood, collected from a patient treated with radiotherapy plus ipilimumab. These TCRs come from a human donor with non-small cell lung cancer who had a complete response to radiotherapy plus ipilimumab.

In its sample, this clone was seen a few times. The V and J genes are TRBV29-1 and TRBJ2-7; 12 bases fit TRBD1. CDR1 is SQVTM, CDR2 ANQGSEA, per germline. Trimming at V came to 4 bases and at J to 2 bases, leaving 6 bases not matched to a gene. This CDR3 region has 15 residues. This CDR3 is CSVVTGTGGTYEQYF. The CDR3 DNA sequence: TGCAGCGTTGTAACGGGGACAGGGGGCACCTACGAGCAGTACTTC.

The V call is TRBV5-8, the J call TRBJ2-7; 7 nucleotides align to TRBD2. V was pared by 0 bases and J by 3 bases, with 6 bases of the junction left unmatched. The CDR3 is 15 amino acids. Per the germline V gene, CDR1 is SGHTS and CDR2 is YDEGEE. The CDR3 region has the DNA TGTGCCAGCAGCTTGGCGCCTAGCGGCTTCTACGAGCAGTACTTC. This translates into CASSLAPSGFYEQYF.

The chain links TRBV6-6 to TRBJ2-5, with 7 nucleotides matching TRBD1. Matching the DNA end better, TRBJ2-7 makes the J call doubtful. The CDR3 totals 15 residues. Germline V gene data show CDR1 as MNHNY and CDR2 as SVGAGI (reference sequence). CDR3 residues: CASSYTLRQGNEQYF. In DNA, the CDR3 is TGTGCCAGCAGTTACACCCTTAGACAGGGTAACGAGCAGTACTTC.

The CDR3 bases are TGTGCCAGCGCAGAAAAAGTCTTAACAGCTTTCTTT. This gives the protein CASAEKVLTAFF. V is TRBV28 and J is TRBJ1-1; D is ambiguous. The germline gives CDR1 MDHEN, CDR2 SYDVKM. The CDR3 spans 12 residues. Trimming removed 8 bases at V and 10 bases at J, with 17 bases between.

The chain joins TRBV30 to TRBJ2-1, with unresolved D. Germline CDR1 is GTSNPN and CDR2 is SVGIG (reference sequence). The CDR3 spans 13 residues. V lost 0 bases, J lost 8 bases, and 11 bases lay in between. The CDR3 protein is CAWSVFAPDEQFF. Here the CDR3 DNA reads TGTGCCTGGAGTGTATTTGCGCCTGATGAGCAGTTCTTC.

The CDR3 reads CASSEFLGAFAEQYF. CDR3 in DNA: TGCGCCAGCAGTGAGTTTCTGGGGGCTTTCGCCGAGCAGTACTTC. The chain is built from TRBV10-1 and TRBJ2-7, with D possibly being TRBD1 (6 bases). V lost 1 base and J lost 6, with 16 bases in between. Germline assignment: CDR1 WNHNN and CDR2 SYGVQD (reference sequence). The CDR3 spans 15 residues.